This is a list of T cell receptor beta chains from one sample in a study of CD8 T cells in Susac syndrome. Each CDR3 protein gets one entry after TCRdb re-called the immunoSEQ multiplex PCR reads with MiXCR. The table records 150,000 to 200,000 distinct CDR3 sequences, roughly 91% of them present only once. Specimen: CD4+ T cells from PBMCs. All receptors come from a human donor with Susac syndrome. The CDR3 runs from the conserved cysteine through the conserved F or W. Fields, in order: CDR3 DNA, CDR3 protein, J gene, clone size, D gene, V gene. D genes are given only for firm matches. A row's size may be missing; if present it is once, few, many or a size class.

TGTGCCAGCAGTCCGGGGGACCGGACCTACGAGCAGTACTTC	CASSPGDRTYEQYF	TRBJ2-7	NA	NA	TRBV12-3/TRBV12-4
TGTGCCAGCAGTTTATATACAGGGGAGGAGACCCAGTACTTC	CASSLYTGEETQYF	TRBJ2-5	NA	TRBD1	TRBV12-3/TRBV12-4
TGCAGTGCTAGATCCGTTAGTGGGTCCTACGAGCAGTACTTC	CSARSVSGSYEQYF	TRBJ2-7	NA	NA	TRBV20-1
TGTGCCAGCACTGACCAGGGAGATACGCAGTATTTT	CASTDQGDTQYF	TRBJ2-3	NA	NA	TRBV27
TGTGCCAGCAGTGAAAGGGGGTTCTACGAGCAGTACTTC	CASSERGFYEQYF	TRBJ2-7	NA	NA	TRBV6-1
TGTGCCAGCAGCGTGGGGACTAGCGTGTCCTACGAGCAGTACTTC	CASSVGTSVSYEQYF	TRBJ2-7	once	TRBD2	TRBV9
TGTGCCAGCAGTTCCAGGGGGACAGGGAGTTCACCCCTCCACTTT	CASSSRGTGSSPLHF	TRBJ1-6	NA	TRBD1	TRBV12-3/TRBV12-4
TGCAGTGCTCGTCTAGCGGGAGTAGAAGATACGCAGTATTTT	CSARLAGVEDTQYF	TRBJ2-3	NA	TRBD2	TRBV20-1
TGCGCCAGCAGCTTGGCGCAGGAGAACTATGGCTACACCTTC	CASSLAQENYGYTF	TRBJ1-2	NA	NA	TRBV5-1
TGTGCCAGCAGCCAGACAGGGAGGCCAGATACGCAGTATTTT	CASSQTGRPDTQYF	TRBJ2-3	NA	NA	TRBV9
TGTGCCAGCTCACCTACGACAGGGAAGCATCAGCCCCAGCATTTT	CASSPTTGKHQPQHF	TRBJ1-5	NA	TRBD1	TRBV18
TGTGCCAGCAGCTCCGGTTGGGGCAGGCCTAATGAAAAACTGTTTTTT	CASSSGWGRPNEKLFF	TRBJ1-4	NA	NA	TRBV9
TGTGCCAGCTCACCTCTGGAGGGTGGGGATGGCTACACCTTC	CASSPLEGGDGYTF	TRBJ1-2	NA	NA	TRBV18
TGCGCCAGCAGCCTTAGCGGGGAGAGCACAGATACGCAGTATTTT	CASSLSGESTDTQYF	TRBJ2-3	few	TRBD2	TRBV5-1
TGTGCCATCAGTCCGGACGACCGCACAGATACGCAGTATTTT	CAISPDDRTDTQYF	TRBJ2-3	NA	NA	TRBV10-3
TGTGCCAGCAGTTACGAAGGGAGGGACACTGAAGCTTTCTTT	CASSYEGRDTEAFF	TRBJ1-1	NA	NA	TRBV6-5
TGTGCCAGCAGCGAGTCCCGGGACAGGGGGTACTTC	CASSESRDRGYF	TRBJ2-7	NA	TRBD1	TRBV7-9
TGTGCCAGCACAGGACACAACTATGGCTACACCTTC	CASTGHNYGYTF	TRBJ1-2	NA	NA	TRBV28
TGTGCCAGCAGCTTTTCGAAGGATAGCGGGGGACCGGATCAGGAGCAGTTCTTC	CASSFSKDSGGPDQEQFF	TRBJ2-1	NA	TRBD2	TRBV7-9
TGTGCCAGCAGCCAAGATTCGGGCCCTATAGGATATGGCTACACCTTC	CASSQDSGPIGYGYTF	TRBJ1-2	NA	NA	TRBV3-1
TGTGCCTGGAGAGTTACTTTTATGAACACTGAAGCTTTCTTT	CAWRVTFMNTEAFF	TRBJ1-1	once	NA	TRBV30
TGTGCCTGGAGTATTAGCCGAAATACGCAGTATTTT	CAWSISRNTQYF	TRBJ2-3	NA	NA	TRBV30
TGTGCCAGCAGCTTGTGGAGGGGGGGCACAGATACGCAGTATTTT	CASSLWRGGTDTQYF	TRBJ2-3	NA	NA	TRBV7-8
TGTGCCACCAGCAGAAATCCGGGACAGGGAAACATTCAGTACTTC	CATSRNPGQGNIQYF	TRBJ2-4	NA	TRBD1	TRBV15
TGTGCCAGCTCACCGTCAGAGAGCTATGGCTACACCTTC	CASSPSESYGYTF	TRBJ1-2	once	NA	TRBV18
TGTGCCAGCTCACCAGGACTAGCAGATAACGAGCAGTACTTC	CASSPGLADNEQYF	TRBJ2-7	NA	TRBD2	TRBV18
TGTGCCTGGAATGGGGGAGGGTTGGTGGCTTTCTTT	CAWNGGGLVAFF	TRBJ1-1	NA	NA	TRBV30
TGCGCCAGCAGCTTGGTGCCACGGATCACAGATACGCAGTATTTT	CASSLVPRITDTQYF	TRBJ2-3	NA	NA	TRBV5-1
TGTGCCATCAGTGAGGGGGTCAGAAATCAGCCCCAGCATTTT	CAISEGVRNQPQHF	TRBJ1-5	NA	NA	TRBV10-3
TGCGCCAGCAGCTTGGCGACAGGGGGCGAGCCCGGGGAGCTGTTTTTT	CASSLATGGEPGELFF	TRBJ2-2	NA	TRBD1	TRBV5-1
TGCAGTGCCCGGACAGGGGCGCGGCAGCCCCAGCATTTT	CSARTGARQPQHF	TRBJ1-5	NA	TRBD1	TRBV20-1
TGTGCCAGCTCACCACAAGCCGGGGAGCTGTTTTTT	CASSPQAGELFF	TRBJ2-2	NA	NA	TRBV18
TGTGCCAGCAGTTTAGTGGGATCGAACACCGGGGAGCTGTTTTTT	CASSLVGSNTGELFF	TRBJ2-2	NA	NA	TRBV12-3/TRBV12-4
TGTGCTAGCTCCGAGGGACAGGCGCCCACAGATACGCAGTATTTT	CASSEGQAPTDTQYF	TRBJ2-3	NA	TRBD1	TRBV12-5
TGCAGTGCTAGAGACCCGAAAGGGAGCAACTATGGCTACACCTTC	CSARDPKGSNYGYTF	TRBJ1-2	NA	NA	TRBV20-1
TGTGCCAGCAGCCAAGATCTTACGGGGGGCTCCTACAATGAGCAGTTCTTC	CASSQDLTGGSYNEQFF	TRBJ2-1	NA	TRBD2	TRBV4-2
TGTGCCTGGAGCCTGACAGGGAAGTTAGGCTACACCTTC	CAWSLTGKLGYTF	TRBJ1-2	NA	TRBD1	TRBV30
TGCGCCAGCAGCCCGGGACTAGCGGTGCTGAATGAGCAGTTCTTC	CASSPGLAVLNEQFF	TRBJ2-1	NA	TRBD2	TRBV5-1
TGCGCCAGCAGCATCGGACTAGCGGGGGGAAAAAGCTCCTACAATGAGCAGTTCTTC	CASSIGLAGGKSSYNEQFF	TRBJ2-1	NA	TRBD2	TRBV5-1
TGTGCCAGCAGTCCACCCGGGACAGGTGTCACCGGGGAGCTGTTTTTT	CASSPPGTGVTGELFF	TRBJ2-2	NA	TRBD1	TRBV2
TGTGCCATCAGTGAGTCACCGGACAGGGGGCTGACAGATACGCAGTATTTT	CAISESPDRGLTDTQYF	TRBJ2-3	NA	TRBD1	TRBV10-3
TGCGCCAGCAGCTTGTGGCAGTCAAACCCATCCTATAATTCACCCCTCCACTTT	CASSLWQSNPSYNSPLHF	TRBJ1-6	NA	NA	TRBV5-1
TGCGCCAGCAGCTTGTCCGGCAGGGAAGGTGGCTACACCTTC	CASSLSGREGGYTF	TRBJ1-2	once	NA	TRBV5-1
TGCAGTGCTAGAGACAGGGGCCGAACCTACGAGCAGTACTTC	CSARDRGRTYEQYF	TRBJ2-7	NA	NA	TRBV20-1
TGTGCCAGCAGAACAGGGGGGGTTAATGAGCAGTTCTTC	CASRTGGVNEQFF	TRBJ2-1	NA	NA	TRBV11-2
TGTGCCAGTAGTATATCTAGCGGGGGGGCAGATACGCAGTATTTT	CASSISSGGADTQYF	TRBJ2-3	NA	TRBD2	TRBV19
TGCTCCTTACTAGCGGGGGGCACAGATACGCAGTATTTT	CSLLAGGTDTQYF	TRBJ2-3	NA	TRBD2	TRBV20-1
TGCAGTGCTAACCCCGGGACTAGCGGGAACTACGAGCAGTACTTC	CSANPGTSGNYEQYF	TRBJ2-7	NA	TRBD2	TRBV20-1
TGTGCCAGCAGCCCTGGATGGCTAGCGGGAATTGAGTCCTACGAGCAGTACTTC	CASSPGWLAGIESYEQYF	TRBJ2-7	NA	TRBD2	TRBV7-3
TGTGCCAGCAGTGGACGGGACAGGGACGCCTACGAGCAGTACTTC	CASSGRDRDAYEQYF	TRBJ2-7	NA	TRBD1	TRBV6-2/TRBV6-3
TGCGCCAGCAGCTTAGGTGGTCAAGAGACCCAGTACTTC	CASSLGGQETQYF	TRBJ2-5	few	NA	TRBV5-1
TGTGCCAGCAGCCCCCCGGGACTAGCGGGCCTCGGGGAGCTGTTTTTT	CASSPPGLAGLGELFF	TRBJ2-2	NA	TRBD2	TRBV9
TGTGCCACCAGCAGGGATATCAGGGGCCTCTTCTCTGGGGCCAACGTCCTGACTTTC	CATSRDIRGLFSGANVLTF	TRBJ2-6	NA	NA	TRBV15